This TCR beta chain was captured by sequencing in a study of T cells in Graves' hyperthyroidism and ophthalmopathy. Study observations and caveats: Ophthalmopathy, as predicted by the model, came a median roughly 6.5 months after the prediction. Within blood appeared most thyroid clonotypes that had expanded above 0.001.

The CDR3 contains 17 residues. CDR1 MNHEY and CDR2 SVGEGT come from the germline V gene. The V end was cut by 2 bases, the J end by 11 bases, with 25 bases between. Disease duration was under 3 months in the ophthalmopathy patients, who also had a Clinical Activity Score of at least 3 and a NOSPECS grade of at least 4. For the diagnoses, clinical symptoms, serum thyroxine and TRAb, thyroid ultrasound and orbital computed tomography were used. RNA transcripts gave rise to amplified TCR beta CDR3 regions. First-round RT-PCR targeting the TCR CDR3 was performed with the HTBI primer set. TCRdb re-called the multiplex PCR reads through MiXCR, storing one row per CDR3 protein. The profile shows 360,000 or so distinct CDR3 sequences, less than 20% of them singletons. This clonotype has a count of ten or more. Its specificity is unknown.

This rearrangement joins TRBV6-2 or TRBV6-3 to TRBJ1-5; D is perhaps TRBD1 (5 bases). The receptor comes from a woman between 35 and 50 years old with Graves' ophthalmopathy. Material: blood. The CDR3, as DNA: TGTGCCAGCAGTTACGGGCAGGGCGAGGGGTATGCGCCAGCCCAGCATTTT. Translation: CASSYGQGEGYAPAQHF.